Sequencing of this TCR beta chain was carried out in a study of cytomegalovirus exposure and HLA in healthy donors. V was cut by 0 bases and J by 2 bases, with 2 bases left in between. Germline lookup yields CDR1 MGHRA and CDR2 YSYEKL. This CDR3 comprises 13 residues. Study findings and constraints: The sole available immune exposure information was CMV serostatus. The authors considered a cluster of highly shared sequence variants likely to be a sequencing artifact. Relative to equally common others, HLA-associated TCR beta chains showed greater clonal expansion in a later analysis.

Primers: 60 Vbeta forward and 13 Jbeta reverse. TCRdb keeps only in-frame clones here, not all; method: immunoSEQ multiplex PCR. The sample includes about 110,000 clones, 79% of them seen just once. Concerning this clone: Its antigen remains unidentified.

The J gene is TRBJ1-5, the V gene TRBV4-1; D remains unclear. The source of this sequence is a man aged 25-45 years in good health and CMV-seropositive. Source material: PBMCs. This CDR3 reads CASSQDGNQPQHF. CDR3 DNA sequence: TGCGCCAGCAGCCAAGACGGCAATCAGCCCCAGCATTTT.